This TCR beta chain was profiled in a study of CD8 T cells in ankylosing spondylitis. Points from the study as a whole: According to the report, clones linked to the disease were significantly enriched in matched synovial fluid samples taken from ankylosing spondylitis patients. In synovial fluid and blood from reactive arthritis, some motif variants were previously reported. A CD8+ phenotype characterized the disease-linked clones, which were relatively rare in peripheral blood.

The CDR3 loop spans 17 amino acids. From germline, CDR1 is SGHTA and CDR2 FQGNSA. Deletions cut 5 bases from V and 2 bases from J, with 16 bases between. Making use of molecular barcodes, quantitative 5'-RACE generated TCR beta libraries. TCRdb reprocessed the 5' RACE reads via MiXCR and lists one record per CDR3 protein. The sample carries about 240,000 distinct CDR3 sequences, about 10% recorded once. This clonotype was picked up many times. Its antigen is as yet unknown. What was sequenced was blood, either unsorted or a sorted T cell fraction (not recorded which). The receptor was isolated from a male donor with ankylosing spondylitis or in good health (not recorded which). The rearrangement joins TRBV7-2 to TRBJ2-6; D call uncertain. CDR3 amino acids: CASSRVGWGTGANVLTF. The CDR3 DNA reads as TGTGCCAGCAGCCGCGTGGGATGGGGTACTGGGGCCAACGTCCTGACTTTC.